This is a list of T cell receptor beta chains from one sample in a study of beta chain features in type 1 diabetes. Profiled with immunoSEQ multiplex PCR; TCRdb holds only in-frame clones, not every one. The sample contains about 150,000 clones, about 9.1% of which appear only once. Specimen: central memory CD4+ T cells from blood. The receptors were gathered from a young woman in good health. The CDR3 runs from the conserved cysteine through the conserved F or W. The order of the fields is J gene, clone size, V gene, D gene, CDR3 protein, CDR3 DNA. A D gene is named only where the DNA matches it firmly. Size values are once, few and many counts, or a class for expanded clones, and some rows have none.

J gene: TRBJ2-1; clone size: NA; V gene: TRBV7-9; D gene: NA; CDR3 protein: CASSSGQRVGQFF; CDR3 DNA: TGTGCCAGCAGCTCGGGACAGCGGGTAGGGCAGTTCTTC
J gene: TRBJ2-7; clone size: NA; V gene: TRBV14; D gene: TRBD1; CDR3 protein: CASSLWTGNSYEQYF; CDR3 DNA: TGTGCCAGCAGCCTCTGGACAGGGAACTCCTACGAGCAGTACTTC
J gene: TRBJ2-1; clone size: many; V gene: TRBV30; D gene: TRBD2; CDR3 protein: CAWSVQRGGQKFF; CDR3 DNA: TGTGCCTGGAGTGTCCAGCGGGGGGGCCAAAAGTTCTTC
J gene: TRBJ1-2; clone size: NA; V gene: TRBV6-6; D gene: NA; CDR3 protein: CASMTQGDKIYTF; CDR3 DNA: TGTGCCAGCATGACACAGGGAGACAAAATCTACACCTTC
J gene: TRBJ2-1; clone size: NA; V gene: TRBV9; D gene: TRBD2; CDR3 protein: CASRPAVLAGDYNEQFF; CDR3 DNA: TGTGCCAGCAGACCCGCGGTACTAGCGGGAGATTACAATGAGCAGTTCTTC
J gene: TRBJ2-7; clone size: NA; V gene: TRBV2; D gene: NA; CDR3 protein: CASSANGNWYEQYF; CDR3 DNA: TGTGCCAGCAGTGCGAACGGGAATTGGTACGAGCAGTACTTC
J gene: TRBJ2-2; clone size: NA; V gene: TRBV9; D gene: TRBD1; CDR3 protein: CASSVSGTGLGELFF; CDR3 DNA: TGTGCCAGCAGCGTATCCGGGACAGGGCTAGGGGAGCTGTTTTTT
J gene: TRBJ2-7; clone size: NA; V gene: TRBV7-2; D gene: TRBD1; CDR3 protein: CASSFGRQGYEQYF; CDR3 DNA: TGTGCCAGCAGCTTTGGTAGACAGGGATACGAGCAGTACTTC
J gene: TRBJ2-3; clone size: few; V gene: TRBV11-1; D gene: NA; CDR3 protein: CASSDAGSFPYAQYF; CDR3 DNA: TGTGCCAGCAGCGACGCCGGGTCCTTCCCTTATGCGCAGTATTTT
J gene: TRBJ2-1; clone size: few; V gene: TRBV19; D gene: NA; CDR3 protein: CASSTRGGTMYNEQFF; CDR3 DNA: TGTGCCAGTAGTACTAGAGGGGGGACTATGTACAATGAGCAGTTCTTC
J gene: TRBJ1-1; clone size: few; V gene: TRBV14; D gene: NA; CDR3 protein: CASSQSGTEAFF; CDR3 DNA: TGTGCCAGCAGCCAATCGGGGACTGAAGCTTTCTTT
J gene: TRBJ2-5; clone size: NA; V gene: TRBV29-1; D gene: NA; CDR3 protein: CSVGGPSNAETQYF; CDR3 DNA: TGCAGCGTCGGGGGACCGAGCAACGCTGAGACCCAGTACTTC
J gene: TRBJ2-7; clone size: NA; V gene: TRBV6-1; D gene: NA; CDR3 protein: CASSEAAGPEVYEQYF; CDR3 DNA: TGTGCCAGCAGTGAAGCGGCTGGCCCGGAGGTCTACGAGCAGTACTTC
J gene: TRBJ1-3; clone size: many; V gene: TRBV30; D gene: NA; CDR3 protein: CAWMRRSGNTIYF; CDR3 DNA: TGTGCCTGGATGAGGCGCTCTGGAAACACCATATATTTT
J gene: TRBJ2-1; clone size: few; V gene: TRBV5-6; D gene: NA; CDR3 protein: CASSFMGPFNEQFF; CDR3 DNA: TGTGCCAGCAGCTTCATGGGCCCGTTCAATGAGCAGTTCTTC
J gene: TRBJ1-1; clone size: few; V gene: TRBV5-4; D gene: NA; CDR3 protein: CASSLGGLSTEAFF; CDR3 DNA: TGTGCCAGCAGCTTGGGGGGGCTCAGCACTGAAGCTTTCTTT
J gene: TRBJ1-1; clone size: NA; V gene: TRBV10-3; D gene: NA; CDR3 protein: CAIRSQGTEAFF; CDR3 DNA: TGTGCCATCAGGTCACAGGGCACTGAAGCTTTCTTT
J gene: TRBJ2-5; clone size: few; V gene: TRBV7-9; D gene: TRBD2; CDR3 protein: CAGTSGGLEETQYF; CDR3 DNA: TGTGCCGGCACTAGCGGGGGGTTGGAAGAGACCCAGTACTTC
J gene: TRBJ2-5; clone size: NA; V gene: TRBV6-5; D gene: TRBD2; CDR3 protein: CASRASGGKKTQYF; CDR3 DNA: TGTGCCAGCAGGGCGTCGGGGGGAAAAAAGACCCAGTACTTC
J gene: TRBJ2-5; clone size: NA; V gene: TRBV11-1; D gene: NA; CDR3 protein: CASSLPQGPQETQYF; CDR3 DNA: TGTGCCAGCAGCCTCCCCCAGGGCCCCCAAGAGACCCAGTACTTC
J gene: TRBJ1-1; clone size: NA; V gene: TRBV28; D gene: TRBD1; CDR3 protein: CASSGTGGVYTEAFF; CDR3 DNA: TGTGCCAGCAGTGGTACAGGGGGCGTCTACACTGAAGCTTTCTTT
J gene: TRBJ2-1; clone size: NA; V gene: TRBV4-1; D gene: TRBD2; CDR3 protein: CASSQDRGLAGARNEQFF; CDR3 DNA: TGCGCCAGCAGCCAAGATCGCGGACTAGCGGGAGCCCGCAATGAGCAGTTCTTC
J gene: TRBJ2-6; clone size: NA; V gene: TRBV7-3; D gene: TRBD1; CDR3 protein: CASSSTPGQSILTF; CDR3 DNA: TGTGCCAGCAGCTCCACGCCGGGACAGTCTATCCTGACTTTC
J gene: TRBJ2-1; clone size: NA; V gene: TRBV18; D gene: NA; CDR3 protein: CASGREDEQFF; CDR3 DNA: TGTGCCAGCGGTAGGGAGGATGAGCAGTTCTTC
J gene: TRBJ1-4; clone size: NA; V gene: TRBV27; D gene: NA; CDR3 protein: CASSSTDNEKLFF; CDR3 DNA: TGTGCCAGCAGCTCTACAGATAATGAAAAACTGTTTTTT
J gene: TRBJ1-2; clone size: few; V gene: TRBV5-6; D gene: NA; CDR3 protein: CASSPPGGGYTF; CDR3 DNA: TGTGCCAGCAGCCCTCCGGGAGGAGGCTACACCTTC
J gene: TRBJ2-2; clone size: few; V gene: TRBV30; D gene: TRBD2; CDR3 protein: CAWRGLADGELFF; CDR3 DNA: TGTGCCTGGAGAGGGCTAGCGGACGGGGAGCTGTTTTTT
J gene: TRBJ1-3; clone size: NA; V gene: TRBV7-3; D gene: TRBD1; CDR3 protein: CASSLTGDRTIYF; CDR3 DNA: TGTGCCAGCAGCTTAACGGGGGACAGGACCATATATTTT
J gene: TRBJ2-7; clone size: NA; V gene: TRBV5-1; D gene: TRBD2; CDR3 protein: CASRVGDRTGLASSQAYF; CDR3 DNA: TGCGCCAGCAGGGTAGGGGACAGAACGGGACTAGCGTCCTCCCAGGCGTACTTC
J gene: TRBJ1-1; clone size: NA; V gene: TRBV18; D gene: NA; CDR3 protein: CASSGGGRNTEAFF; CDR3 DNA: TGTGCCAGCTCGGGGGGTGGCCGGAACACTGAAGCTTTCTTT
J gene: TRBJ2-3; clone size: NA; V gene: TRBV11-3; D gene: TRBD2; CDR3 protein: CASSPGLAGASDTQYF; CDR3 DNA: TGTGCCAGCAGCCCGGGACTAGCGGGGGCATCAGATACGCAGTATTTT
J gene: TRBJ1-5; clone size: few; V gene: TRBV2; D gene: NA; CDR3 protein: CASRDNNQPQHF; CDR3 DNA: TGTGCCAGCAGGGACAACAATCAGCCCCAGCATTTT